The clone carrying this TCR beta chain was observed once. CDR3 length: 16 residues. This specimen belongs to a study of blood T cell repertoires in COVID-19. Study-level background: The United States, Italy and Spain were the sources of the acute and convalescent COVID-19 samples. T cells, B-cell-depleted T cells, or PBMCs supplied cDNA or gDNA.

Methods used by the authors: Reference gene primer amplification in the assay estimated nucleated cell counts. Only in-frame clones appear in the TCRdb table, and some are missing; sequencing was by immunoSEQ multiplex PCR. Clone size and the V and J calls come from that table; the DNA yielded D and trimming. The sample records 95,000 to 130,000 clones, over 75% being singletons. The receptor was isolated from a human donor with active COVID-19. The donor label of this sample is uncertain. The sequenced sample was peripheral blood. V and J are TRBV21-1 and TRBJ2-7; the table names TRBD1, a call not compared with the DNA. TRBV21-1 is termed a pseudogene. The CDR3 is CARKTLQGARAYEQYF. The CDR3 nucleotides read TGTGCCAGAAAGACCCTTCAGGGGGCGAGGGCCTACGAGCAGTACTTC.